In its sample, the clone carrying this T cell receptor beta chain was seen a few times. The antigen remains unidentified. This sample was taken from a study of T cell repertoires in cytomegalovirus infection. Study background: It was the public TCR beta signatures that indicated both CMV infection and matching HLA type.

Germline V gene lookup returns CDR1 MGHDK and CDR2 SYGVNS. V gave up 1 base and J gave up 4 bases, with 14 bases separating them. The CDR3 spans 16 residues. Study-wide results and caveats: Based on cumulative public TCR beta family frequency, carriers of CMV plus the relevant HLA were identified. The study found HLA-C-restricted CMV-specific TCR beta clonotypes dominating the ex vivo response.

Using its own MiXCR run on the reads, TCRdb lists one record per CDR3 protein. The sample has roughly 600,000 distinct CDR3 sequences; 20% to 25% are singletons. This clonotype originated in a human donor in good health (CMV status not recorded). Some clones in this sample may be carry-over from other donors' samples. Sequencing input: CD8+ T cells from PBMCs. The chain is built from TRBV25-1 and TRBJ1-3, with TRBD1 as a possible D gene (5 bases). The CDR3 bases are TGTGCCAGCAGTGAATTCGGAGGGGTAGCCGGAAACACCATATATTTT. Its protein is CASSEFGGVAGNTIYF.